This TCR beta chain derives from a study of OX40 agonist ivuxolimab in advanced cancers. The study in broad terms: Ivuxolimab, which targeted the costimulatory receptor OX40 (CD134), was an agonistic, fully human IgG2 monoclonal antibody. In the dose-escalation cohort, around four fifths of patients were male, and the mean age was roughly 60 years, with a range of about 23 to 85. The purpose of peripheral TCRbeta sequencing was to test whether ivuxolimab changed TCR sequence diversity and led to clonal T-cell expansion. Partial responses occurred in three dose-escalation patients: two with cutaneous melanoma and one with hepatocellular carcinoma. Among the roughly 52 dose-escalation patients, 19 had hepatocellular carcinoma, 15 or so melanoma, 9 renal cell carcinoma and 9 head and neck cancer. Prior anti-PD-1, anti-PD-L1 or anti-CTLA-4 therapy was permitted, and 30% to 50% of dose-escalation patients had received checkpoint inhibitors. Intravenous ivuxolimab was administered to patients every 2 weeks at six dose levels: 0.01, 0.1, 0.3, 1.5, 3 and 10 mg/kg. The paper covers the monotherapy dose-escalation part of the phase I ivuxolimab trial, which included N of about 56 patients.

Patients with autoimmune disease history or receiving systemic immunosuppression were excluded from the trial. Peripheral blood for TCR sequencing was drawn from every dose cohort at baseline, at cycle 4 day 1 and at cycle 7 day 1. Samples were obtained from an open-label, multicenter, first-in-human phase I dose-escalation trial of ivuxolimab. Adults with locally advanced or metastatic head and neck squamous cell, hepatocellular, melanoma or renal cell carcinoma were enrolled in the trial. Before TCR sequencing, CD4+ and CD8+ T cells were separately sorted from peripheral blood. The paper's findings and limits, for the study overall: At doses of 0.1 to 3.0 mg/kg, clonal expansion of both CD4+ and CD8+ T cells in blood was seen between baseline and week 6. After ivuxolimab, expanded clones were on average more numerous among CD8+ T cells than among CD4+ T cells. In the 0.1-3.0 mg/kg groups, partial responders had among the lowest normalized peripheral clonal expansion, particularly in CD8+ T cells. Antigen specificity was not determined for the clonally expanded peripheral T cells. Low levels of normalized T-cell clonal expansion were also seen in some patients who did not respond.

CDR1 and CDR2, per the germline V gene (reference sequence), are LNHDA and SQIVND. The CDR3 sequence holds 17 residues, the cysteine and phenylalanine included. Just the 51-base CDR3 DNA is kept, in frame starting at base 1. V has 1 base trimmed and J has 1 base trimmed; junction bases matching no gene number 5. In the case of this clone: Its cognate antigen has yet to be identified. No much larger clone exists at a distance of one base, and base qualities are not known.

Genomic DNA was isolated from the sorted cells so that the TCRbeta CDR3 region could be sequenced. The immunoSEQ Assay was used for sequencing of TCRbeta CDR3 regions. TCRdb provides this immuneACCESS table in a form limited to in-frame rearrangements. Some clones are lacking; in checked studies, under half of them reflect an unresolved V gene, and why the rest are absent is not known. The sample table lists tens of thousands of clones, around 91% of them with a count of one. The biggest ten clones account for over 9.5% of the sample. This TCR was recovered from an adult with an advanced solid tumor such as melanoma, head and neck, liver or kidney cancer. The V gene is TRBV19 and the J gene is TRBJ2-1; TRBD2 agrees with 9 junctional bases. Sequencing used CD4+ or CD8+ T cells sorted from blood, obtained in a trial of the OX40 agonist ivuxolimab. The nucleotide sequence reads TGTGCCAGTAGTATAGCGGGACTAGCTTTTTCCTACAATGAGCAGTTCTTC. It specifies CASSIAGLAFSYNEQFF.